This T cell receptor (beta chain) was captured in a study of graft-versus-host responses after intestinal transplantation. Across the whole study: Anti-thymocyte globulin induction, then tacrolimus and steroids for about 3 years, went to all recipients. Regarding the study as a whole: Recipient marrow harbored GvH clones, some of which surfaced first in ileum or blood. Levels of circulating GvH clones at their peak were associated with early post-transplant HvG declines.

The assay was immunoSEQ multiplex PCR, and TCRdb's table has in-frame clones only and misses some. Among approximately 10,000 clones listed, 94% were seen once. In regard to this clone: Its antigen is undetermined.

Trimming took 1 base from V and 3 from J, leaving 7 bases between them. Germline CDR1 SGHAT, CDR2 FQNNGV. The CDR3 sequence is 13 residues long. The clonotype comes from a human patient who received an intestinal transplant, so some T cells may come from the graft donor. The chain joins TRBV11-2 to TRBJ2-7; D is uncertain. Specimen: PBMCs, collected 8 days after intestinal transplant. The chain's CDR3 is CASSLGDNYEQYF. The CDR3, as DNA: TGTGCCAGCAGCTTAGGTGACAACTACGAGCAGTACTTC. Based on the CDR3 plus reference TRBV11-2 and TRBJ2-7, the full variable domain is EAGVAQSPRYKIIEKRQSVAFWCNPISGHATLYWYQQILGQGPKLLIQFQNNGVVDDSQLPKDRFSAERLKGVDSTLKIQPAKLEDSAVYLCASSLGDNYEQYFGPGTRLTVT.